This T cell receptor (beta chain) emerged from a study of control samples from healthy donors and cancer patients. Sequencing used immunoSEQ multiplex PCR; TCRdb keeps in-frame clones, though not all of them. The sample shows tens of thousands of clones, 85% to 95% of them seen only once. CDR3 size: 15 residues. V shed 0 bases and J shed 4 bases, with 14 bases lying between them. CDR1 and CDR2 (germline): SGHNT, YYREEE (reference sequence). Only a few counts were recorded for this clone. This TCR came from a young man in good health. V is TRBV5-4 and J is TRBJ2-7; D is undetermined. Sequenced: blood. The DNA for the CDR3 is TGTGCCAGCAGCTTGGGAAGTACTTCGAATTACGAGCAGTACTTC. As protein: CASSLGSTSNYEQYF.